This T cell receptor beta chain derives from a study of blood T cells in healthy people across ages. Broader study findings: Unsorted PBMCs blocked a conclusive comparison of naive and antigen-experienced cells. Age advanced and TCR beta diversity per million T cells fell, roughly linearly.

A word on this clonotype: Its target is unknown.

Through a sample-barcoded 5' primer and a J-beta primer mix, a second PCR was run for about 7 to 12 cycles. TCRdb reprocessed the 5' RACE reads via MiXCR and lists one record per CDR3 protein. The sample yields over 500,000 distinct CDR3 sequences, around 50% seen once. Germline-derived CDR1 and CDR2 are ENHRY and SYGVKD. The ends lost 2 bases at V and 9 bases at J; junction bases unmatched: 5. The CDR3 is made up of 15 amino acids. Total RNA, at least 5.5 micrograms per sample, came from PBMCs. The clonotype originates from a woman older than 75 in good health. Material: blood. The genes are TRBV10-3 and TRBJ2-6; 9 nucleotides align to TRBD1. The CDR3 spells CAISEGDRGINVLTF. For the CDR3, the DNA is TGTGCCATCAGTGAGGGTGACAGGGGGATCAACGTCCTGACTTTC.